This T cell receptor beta chain was identified during a study of cytomegalovirus exposure and HLA in healthy donors. Only one count was recorded for this clone. Its target is not known. PCR involved 60 Vbeta and 13 Jbeta primers. Measured with immunoSEQ multiplex PCR; TCRdb has only the in-frame clones, and not every one. The table has over 65,000 clones, about 76% seen once. The study's findings and limits: A previous analysis found most TCR beta V segments productive roughly 87% or roughly 30% of the time.

This CDR3 has 16 amino acids. V dropped 4 bases and J dropped 5; count of bases not matched to a gene: 11. CDR1 SEHNR and CDR2 FQNEAQ come from the germline V gene (reference sequence). This TCR derives from a woman aged 40-49 years in good health and CMV-seropositive. Sequencing input: PBMCs. V usage is TRBV7-9 and J usage is TRBJ2-1; TRBD1 aligns across 7 bases. The CDR3 region has the DNA TGTGCCAGCAGCTCATTCGACGACAGGGTAGACAATGAGCAGTTCTTC. Translated, it gives CASSSFDDRVDNEQFF.